Listed below are T cell receptor beta chains from one sample, sequenced in a study of cytomegalovirus exposure and HLA in healthy donors. Libraries were prepared by immunoSEQ multiplex PCR; TCRdb keeps only in-frame clonotypes and omits some of them. The sample shows more than 200,000 clones, almost 70% of them seen only once. Sequencing used PBMCs. These receptors all stem from a man aged 35 to 55 in good health and CMV-seropositive. Each CDR3 is given with its conserved first and last residue. A D gene is named only where the DNA matches it firmly. Not all rows give a size; the values are once, few, many and, for expanded clones, a class.

CDR3 DNA	CDR3 protein	CDR3 length	D gene	clone size	J gene	V gene
TGTGCCAGCAGCCTCGGGAGAAACTATGGCTACACCTTC	CASSLGRNYGYTF	13	-	-	TRBJ1-2	TRBV7-6
TGCGCCAGCAGCTGGACAGGGGTCACAAACACTGAAGCTTTCTTT	CASSWTGVTNTEAFF	15	TRBD1	once	TRBJ1-1	TRBV5-1
TGTGCCAGCAGCTTACTGAGCCAGGGAGGTGAGCAGTTCTTC	CASSLLSQGGEQFF	14	-	-	TRBJ2-1	TRBV7-9
TGTGCCAGCGGTAACAGCTATGGCTACACCTTC	CASGNSYGYTF	11	-	few	TRBJ1-2	TRBV2
TGTGCCAGCAGCTTTCGGGGGTACATAGACACCATATATTTT	CASSFRGYIDTIYF	14	-	once	TRBJ1-3	TRBV7-2
TGTGCCAGCAGCTTTAGTCTCCTGGACACCGGGGAGCTGTTTTTT	CASSFSLLDTGELFF	15	-	-	TRBJ2-2	TRBV7-6
TGTGCCAGCAGTGAAGCGATGGGGCCGGCGAGATCACCCCTCCACTTT	CASSEAMGPARSPLHF	16	-	-	TRBJ1-6	TRBV6-1
TGTGCCAGCAGCGTAGATGTCGGACTAGCGGGGTACTGCTCCTACGAGCAGTACTTC	CASSVDVGLAGYCSYEQYF	19	TRBD2	-	TRBJ2-7	TRBV9
TGTGCCGGAAAAAGGCGGGGGGTTATTGGTAATGAGCAGTTCTTC	CAGKRRGVIGNEQFF	15	TRBD2	-	TRBJ2-1	TRBV5-6
TGTGCCAGCAAAGATACAGGGGCGACTGAAGCTTTCTTT	CASKDTGATEAFF	13	TRBD1	-	TRBJ1-1	TRBV27
TGTGCCAGCAGCGTCAACAGGGATTCACCCCTCCACTTT	CASSVNRDSPLHF	13	-	few	TRBJ1-6	TRBV7-3
TGCGCCAGCAGCCAAGGACAGGGGCCCAATGAGCAGTTCTTC	CASSQGQGPNEQFF	14	TRBD1	once	TRBJ2-1	TRBV5-1
TGTGCCAGCAGCCGGACAGGGAACTATGGCTACACCTTC	CASSRTGNYGYTF	13	TRBD1	-	TRBJ1-2	TRBV9
TGTGCCAGCAGTGAAGCGGGAGGGGTGCGGGAGCAGTTCTTC	CASSEAGGVREQFF	14	TRBD2	few	TRBJ2-1	TRBV6-1
TGCAGCGTTTTCGGACAGGGAGGGGAGACCCAGTACTTC	CSVFGQGGETQYF	13	-	-	TRBJ2-5	TRBV29-1
TGTGCCAGCACCCTTGGCCCTCCCACCGGGGAGCTGTTTTTT	CASTLGPPTGELFF	14	-	-	TRBJ2-2	TRBV5-5
TGTGCCAGCAGCAATGGACAGGGGGCCCATGGCTACACCTTC	CASSNGQGAHGYTF	14	-	-	TRBJ1-2	TRBV12-1
TGTGCCAGCAGCAGAACTAGCGGTATCACAGATACGCAGTATTTT	CASSRTSGITDTQYF	15	TRBD2	-	TRBJ2-3	TRBV5-4
TGCGCCACCGACCTAGGACAGGGGAGTGGAACCGGGGAGCTGTTTTTT	CATDLGQGSGTGELFF	16	TRBD1	-	TRBJ2-2	TRBV10-2
TGTGCCAGCAGCTTATACAAGAACACTGAAGCTTTCTTT	CASSLYKNTEAFF	13	-	-	TRBJ1-1	TRBV13